This T cell receptor beta chain originates from a study of long-term antiretroviral therapy in people with HIV. From germline, CDR1 is MNHNY and CDR2 SVGAGI (reference sequence). Trimming cost V 9 bases and J 0 bases; bases outside gene matches: 4. The CDR3 runs 13 residues. General study results and limits: Neither ART adherence, viral resistance nor therapy changes were documented. Repertoire dominance by clones expanded before ART was seen at all time points.

As concerns this clone: What it recognizes is unknown.

For each donor, at least one pre-ART and at least two post-ART PBMC samples were available. Runs used v3.0 of the immunoSEQ assay and were done at survey level. Sequenced by immunoSEQ multiplex PCR; TCRdb stores in-frame clones only, minus some. In the table there are some 31,000 clones, approximately 95% of which are singletons. The sample here was unsorted PBMCs, taken 5.3 years after starting antiretroviral therapy. This TCR was recovered from a man younger than 45 with HIV. The J gene is TRBJ2-7, the V gene TRBV6-6; 8 bases are a match to TRBD1. Written as DNA, the CDR3 is TGTGCCAGATGGGACAGGACCTCCTACGAGCAGTACTTC. As protein: CARWDRTSYEQYF.